This T cell receptor beta chain was documented in a study of T cells in Graves' hyperthyroidism and ophthalmopathy. The ends were cut back, 6 bases at V and 0 bases at J, with 11 bases in the middle. The V gene's germline CDR1 is SQVTM and CDR2 ANQGSEA. The CDR3 is 13 residues long. TCR beta CDR3 region amplification was performed from RNA transcripts. The primer set for the first-round RT-PCR of the TCR CDR3 was HTBI. TCRdb independently ran MiXCR on the multiplex PCR reads; one entry per CDR3 protein. The sample records 500,000 to 750,000 distinct CDR3 sequences, approximately 44% being singletons. The sequence came from a woman between 18 and 30 years old with Graves' hyperthyroidism. The chain employs TRBV29-1 and TRBJ1-1; unclear D gene. The sequenced material came from peripheral blood or thyroid tissue (not recorded which). The CDR3 nucleotides read TGCAGCGTAGATAGGGTCATGAACACTGAAGCTTTCTTT. This codes for CSVDRVMNTEAFF.